This T cell receptor (beta chain) originates from a study of cytomegalovirus exposure and HLA in healthy donors. Study-level results: Most sequenced TCRs were rare (though some public TCRs occurred in many donors).

The donors formed part of the roughly 120-subject validation cohort, distinct from the roughly 620-subject first cohort. On this clone: Its antigen is not known.

V was pared by 3 bases and J by 4 bases, with 15 bases of the junction left unmatched. The CDR3 runs to 18 residues. The germline V gene has CDR1 MDHEN and CDR2 SYDVKM. This table comes from immunoSEQ multiplex PCR, and its TCRdb copy is limited to in-frame clones, with some not included. The data contain a few hundred thousand clones, approximately 88% of them seen just once; the ten biggest clones take up around an eighth. The sequence was obtained from a woman between 25 and 40 years old in good health and CMV-seropositive. The sequenced sample consisted of PBMCs. The chain links TRBV28 to TRBJ2-1; TRBD1 aligns across 7 bases. The CDR3 here is CASSLHRYRGTDYNEQFF. The CDR3 region has the DNA TGTGCCAGCAGTTTGCATCGATATAGAGGGACAGATTACAATGAGCAGTTCTTC. The full variable domain, completed using reference TRBV28 and TRBJ2-1, is DVKVTQSSRYLVKRTGEKVFLECVQDMDHENMFWYRQDPGLGLRLIYFSYDVKMKEKGDIPEGYSVSREKKERFSLILESASTNQTSMYLCASSLHRYRGTDYNEQFFGPGTRLTVL.